What follows is one T cell receptor (beta chain) and its context. What it binds is unknown. The V gene lost 1 base and the J gene lost 6 bases, with 12 bases spanning the gap. The CDR3 runs 15 residues. Germline V CDR1 and CDR2: LGHNA, YNFKEQ. The entry originates in a study of post-analysis software for immune sequencing data. As for the study in general: Relapsing-remitting, secondary progressive and progressive-relapsing multiple sclerosis were all included among the disease courses.

The authors incorporated unique molecular identifiers into the TCR beta cDNA libraries. The source material, 1 to 10 million T cells, gave rise to 450,000 to 550,000 cDNA molecules. MiXCR, run by TCRdb on the PCR reads, gives a single entry per CDR3 protein. This sample yields more than 350,000 distinct CDR3 sequences, of which less than 40% are seen a single time; under 9% belongs to the top ten. Study conclusions and caveats: Relative to controls, patients had a few TRBV segments at higher frequency, with TRBV5-6, TRBV5-1 and TRBV20-1 among these. Significantly lower normalized Chao1 diversity was seen in multiple sclerosis patients than in controls. The F measure placed samples prepared in the same batch into strongly shared clusters.

Sequenced: blood. The sequence was obtained from a girl under 10 years old with multiple sclerosis. The rearrangement uses TRBV4-2 and TRBJ2-2; TRBD2 is a possible D gene (5 bases). CDR3 amino acids: CASSQVGLGPGELFF. The CDR3 bases are TGTGCCAGCAGCCAAGTCGGACTCGGCCCCGGGGAGCTGTTTTTT.